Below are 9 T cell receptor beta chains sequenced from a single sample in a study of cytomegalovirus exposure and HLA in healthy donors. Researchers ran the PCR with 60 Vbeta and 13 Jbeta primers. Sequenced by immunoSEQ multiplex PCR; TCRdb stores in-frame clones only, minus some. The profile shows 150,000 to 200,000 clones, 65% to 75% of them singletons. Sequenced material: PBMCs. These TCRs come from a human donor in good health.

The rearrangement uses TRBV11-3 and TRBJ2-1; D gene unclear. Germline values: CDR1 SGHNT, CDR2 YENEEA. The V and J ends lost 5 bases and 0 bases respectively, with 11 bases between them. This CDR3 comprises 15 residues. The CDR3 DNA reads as TGTGCCAGCAGCCCCCTCGGGTCCTCCTACAATGAGCAGTTCTTC. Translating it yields CASSPLGSSYNEQFF.

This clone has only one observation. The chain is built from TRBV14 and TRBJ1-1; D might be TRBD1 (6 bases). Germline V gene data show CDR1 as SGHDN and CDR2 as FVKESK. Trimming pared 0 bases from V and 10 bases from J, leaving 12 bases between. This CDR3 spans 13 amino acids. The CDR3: CASSQDRTGRAFF. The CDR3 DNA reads TGTGCCAGCAGCCAAGACCGAACAGGGAGAGCTTTCTTT.

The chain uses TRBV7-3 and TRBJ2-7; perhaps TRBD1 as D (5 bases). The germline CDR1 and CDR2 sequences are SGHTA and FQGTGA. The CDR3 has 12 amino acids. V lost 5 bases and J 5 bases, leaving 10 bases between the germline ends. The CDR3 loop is CASSISRDEQYF. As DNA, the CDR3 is TGTGCCAGCAGCATTAGCAGGGACGAGCAGTACTTC.

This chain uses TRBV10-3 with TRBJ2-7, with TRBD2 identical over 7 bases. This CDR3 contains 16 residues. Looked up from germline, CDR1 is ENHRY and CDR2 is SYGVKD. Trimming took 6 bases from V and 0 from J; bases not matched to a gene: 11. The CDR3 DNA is TGTGCCATCAGCGGGGGTGGGGAGGGCCACTCCTACGAGCAGTACTTC. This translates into CAISGGGEGHSYEQYF.

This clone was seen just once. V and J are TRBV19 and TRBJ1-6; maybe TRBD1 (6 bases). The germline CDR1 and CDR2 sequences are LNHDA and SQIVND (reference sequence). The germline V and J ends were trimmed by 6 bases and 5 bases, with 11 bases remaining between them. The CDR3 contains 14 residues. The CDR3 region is CASSLGQNNSPLHF. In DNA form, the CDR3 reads TGTGCCAGTAGCCTCGGACAGAATAATTCACCCCTCCACTTT.

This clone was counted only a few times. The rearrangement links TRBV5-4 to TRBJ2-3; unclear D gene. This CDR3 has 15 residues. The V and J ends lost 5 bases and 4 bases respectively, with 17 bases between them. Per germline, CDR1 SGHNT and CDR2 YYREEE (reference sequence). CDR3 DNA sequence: TGTGCCAGCAGACCCATGATTGGGCTACCAGATACGCAGTATTTT. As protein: CASRPMIGLPDTQYF.

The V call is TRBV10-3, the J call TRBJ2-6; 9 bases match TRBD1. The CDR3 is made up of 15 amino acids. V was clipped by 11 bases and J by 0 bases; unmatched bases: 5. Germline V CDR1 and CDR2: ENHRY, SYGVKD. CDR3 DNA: TGTGCCTCGGGACAGGGAAGCTCTGGGGCCAACGTCCTGACTTTC. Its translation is CASGQGSSGANVLTF.

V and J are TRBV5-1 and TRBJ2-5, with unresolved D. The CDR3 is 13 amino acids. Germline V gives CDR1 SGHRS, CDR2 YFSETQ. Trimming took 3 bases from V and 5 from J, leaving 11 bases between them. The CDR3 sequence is CASSSTNGETQYF. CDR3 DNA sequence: TGCGCCAGCAGCTCCACTAATGGGGAGACCCAGTACTTC.

This CDR3 reads CASNPRTGRTDTQYF. DNA for the CDR3: TGTGCCAGCAACCCTCGGACAGGACGCACAGATACGCAGTATTTT. V gene TRBV6-5 combines with J gene TRBJ2-3, with 7 nucleotides matching TRBD1. The CDR3 runs to 15 residues. V lost 7 bases, J lost 1 base, and 8 bases stayed unmatched. Per germline, CDR1 MNHEY and CDR2 SVGAGI.